These T cell receptor beta chains were read from a single sample in a study of shared clonotypes between healthy human individuals. This table comes from immunoSEQ multiplex PCR, and its TCRdb copy is limited to in-frame clones, with some not included. Of under 350,000 clones detected, roughly 84% appear once; the ten largest clones hold roughly 15%. The sample consisted of memory CD8+ T cells sorted from blood. These receptors were collected from a man aged 18-30 years in good health. The CDR3 runs from the conserved cysteine through the conserved F or W. Fields, in order: V gene, J gene, CDR3 protein.

v_call: TRBV27; j_call: TRBJ2-7; cdr3_aa: CASSLLAGALPYEQYF
v_call: TRBV28; j_call: TRBJ2-7; cdr3_aa: CASSPPGHYEQYF
v_call: TRBV27; j_call: TRBJ2-1; cdr3_aa: CASSLSRWMQYNEQFF
v_call: TRBV9; j_call: TRBJ1-2; cdr3_aa: CASSEYRGNYGYTF
v_call: TRBV4-3; j_call: TRBJ1-1; cdr3_aa: CASSQDSDTEAFF
v_call: TRBV5-8; j_call: TRBJ2-4; cdr3_aa: CASSWGGAKNIQYF
v_call: TRBV9; j_call: TRBJ2-1; cdr3_aa: CASSAPKTGDEQFF
v_call: TRBV11-2; j_call: TRBJ1-3; cdr3_aa: CASSPGRLPYSGNTIYF
v_call: TRBV30; j_call: TRBJ2-2; cdr3_aa: CAWKVTGELFF
v_call: TRBV25-1; j_call: TRBJ2-1; cdr3_aa: CASKTSGGNEQFF
v_call: TRBV29-1; j_call: TRBJ2-2; cdr3_aa: CSVGLAGGSYGELFF
v_call: TRBV6-5; j_call: TRBJ1-2; cdr3_aa: CASSYSNGREGYTF
v_call: TRBV4-1; j_call: TRBJ2-2; cdr3_aa: CASSQENTGELFF
v_call: TRBV6-6; j_call: TRBJ2-3; cdr3_aa: CASSYGYLSSTDTQYF
v_call: TRBV4-1; j_call: TRBJ2-2; cdr3_aa: CASSQGPSFSGSPGELFF
v_call: TRBV5-5; j_call: TRBJ1-1; cdr3_aa: CASEQNTEAFF
v_call: TRBV27; j_call: TRBJ2-1; cdr3_aa: CASSPLGSSGNEQFF
v_call: TRBV2; j_call: TRBJ2-5; cdr3_aa: CASSEALNIQETQYF
v_call: TRBV14; j_call: TRBJ1-1; cdr3_aa: CASSGTGGTEAFF
v_call: TRBV4-3; j_call: TRBJ1-3; cdr3_aa: CASSQDSLTGAYSGNTIYF
v_call: TRBV27; j_call: TRBJ2-7; cdr3_aa: CASSLLASLYEQYF
v_call: TRBV6-1; j_call: TRBJ1-2; cdr3_aa: CASGTLRNYGYTF
v_call: TRBV6-5; j_call: TRBJ1-2; cdr3_aa: CASSYSTGGNYGYTF
v_call: TRBV5-4; j_call: TRBJ2-1; cdr3_aa: CASSHYPRDPTKHEQFF
v_call: TRBV28; j_call: TRBJ2-3; cdr3_aa: CASSLYEGSLSTDTQYF
v_call: TRBV29-1; j_call: TRBJ2-1; cdr3_aa: CSVDHMSSYNEQFF
v_call: TRBV10-1; j_call: TRBJ2-1; cdr3_aa: CASSDRRKANYNEQFF
v_call: TRBV5-6; j_call: TRBJ2-2; cdr3_aa: CASSFNIGRPGELFF
v_call: TRBV29-1; j_call: TRBJ2-1; cdr3_aa: CSVDVRMNNEQFF
v_call: TRBV11-2; j_call: TRBJ2-5; cdr3_aa: CASTEGDRGPYQETQYF
v_call: TRBV7-6; j_call: TRBJ2-7; cdr3_aa: CASSLGEAHEQYF
v_call: TRBV4-3; j_call: TRBJ2-2; cdr3_aa: CASSPIVGALTGELFF
v_call: TRBV19; j_call: TRBJ2-3; cdr3_aa: CATLGASGPDPYTDTQYF
v_call: TRBV6-5; j_call: TRBJ2-1; cdr3_aa: CASSSGTSGINEQFF
v_call: TRBV5-1; j_call: TRBJ2-5; cdr3_aa: CASSVGLAGQETQYF
v_call: TRBV6-1; j_call: TRBJ2-7; cdr3_aa: CASSGWGGYEQYF
v_call: TRBV7-9; j_call: TRBJ2-7; cdr3_aa: CASSLGSGGLSYEQYF
v_call: TRBV4-1; j_call: TRBJ1-3; cdr3_aa: CASSPPLGSGGNTIYF
v_call: TRBV21-1; j_call: TRBJ2-6; cdr3_aa: CASSKGGHLSGANVLTF
v_call: TRBV30; j_call: TRBJ2-7; cdr3_aa: CAWGRVDEQYF
v_call: TRBV4-1; j_call: TRBJ2-7; cdr3_aa: CASRDLSSSGAHEQYF
v_call: TRBV2; j_call: TRBJ2-3; cdr3_aa: CASSEGTTSTDTQYF
v_call: TRBV6-6; j_call: TRBJ2-1; cdr3_aa: CASTTTLGGEQFF
v_call: TRBV11-1; j_call: TRBJ2-7; cdr3_aa: CASSLTDPHEQYF
v_call: TRBV5-6; j_call: TRBJ2-7; cdr3_aa: CASSSERDLSYEQYF
v_call: TRBV9; j_call: TRBJ2-1; cdr3_aa: CASSASTAAGEFWAYNEQFF
v_call: TRBV6-5; j_call: TRBJ1-2; cdr3_aa: CASSFMGGGDGYTF
v_call: TRBV7-9; j_call: TRBJ2-7; cdr3_aa: CASSSGTASTTYEQYF
v_call: TRBV7-6; j_call: TRBJ2-7; cdr3_aa: CASSLGGPFLSYEQYF
v_call: TRBV4-1; j_call: TRBJ1-6; cdr3_aa: CASSQGPGQGNSPLHF
v_call: TRBV2; j_call: TRBJ2-7; cdr3_aa: CASSELSVSESSYEQYF
v_call: TRBV4-1; j_call: TRBJ2-1; cdr3_aa: CASSQDHLQLSGDNEQFF
v_call: TRBV27; j_call: TRBJ1-5; cdr3_aa: CASSSLGQPQHF
v_call: TRBV29-1; j_call: TRBJ1-4; cdr3_aa: CSVEEGFGEKLFF